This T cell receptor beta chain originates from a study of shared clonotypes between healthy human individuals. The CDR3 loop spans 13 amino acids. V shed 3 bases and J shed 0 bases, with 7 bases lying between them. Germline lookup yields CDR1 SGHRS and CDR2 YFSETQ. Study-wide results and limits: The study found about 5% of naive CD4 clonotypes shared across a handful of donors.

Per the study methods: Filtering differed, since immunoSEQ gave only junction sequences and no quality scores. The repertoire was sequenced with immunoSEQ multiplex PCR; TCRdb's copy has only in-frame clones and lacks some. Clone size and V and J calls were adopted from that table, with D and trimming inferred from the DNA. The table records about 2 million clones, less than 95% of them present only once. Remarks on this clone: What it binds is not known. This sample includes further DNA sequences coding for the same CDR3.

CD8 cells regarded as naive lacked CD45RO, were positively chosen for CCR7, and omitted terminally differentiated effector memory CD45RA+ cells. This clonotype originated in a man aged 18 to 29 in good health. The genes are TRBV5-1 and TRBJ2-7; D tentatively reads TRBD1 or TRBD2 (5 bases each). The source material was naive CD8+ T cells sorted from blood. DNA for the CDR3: TGCGCCAGCAGCTCAGGGAGCTCCTACGAGCAGTACTTC. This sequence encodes CASSSGSSYEQYF.